The clone carrying this TCR beta chain was detected only once. Antigen unknown. The entry originates in a study of T-cell reconstitution after alpha-beta-depleted transplantation in children. Germline values: CDR1 SGHTA, CDR2 FQGNSA. J was trimmed by 6 bases and V by 4 bases; bases with no gene match: 6. The CDR3 loop spans 15 amino acids. Study-level points and caveats: T-cell counts and diversity at one year post-transplant came mainly from newly produced T cells. Some patients owed their high day-60 TCRbeta diversity to surviving recipient T cells and thymic progenitors. As was reported, about two months after transplant, alpha-beta T cells came from several hundred expanded graft clones.

Researchers prepared the TCRbeta library using unique molecular identifiers, the study reports. TCRdb reprocessed the PCR reads via MiXCR and lists one record per CDR3 protein. Of a few hundred thousand distinct CDR3 sequences in the sample, roughly 30% were seen once. Source: PBMCs, taken before TCRalphabeta/CD19-depleted stem cell transplant. The rearrangement uses TRBV7-2 and TRBJ2-2; TRBD2 matches at 9 bases. The source is a boy less than two years old with Wiskott-Aldrich syndrome, due to receive a stem cell transplant. The CDR3 reads CASSSPGLAPGELFF. In DNA, the CDR3 is TGTGCCAGCAGCTCGCCGGGACTAGCCCCCGGGGAGCTGTTTTTT.